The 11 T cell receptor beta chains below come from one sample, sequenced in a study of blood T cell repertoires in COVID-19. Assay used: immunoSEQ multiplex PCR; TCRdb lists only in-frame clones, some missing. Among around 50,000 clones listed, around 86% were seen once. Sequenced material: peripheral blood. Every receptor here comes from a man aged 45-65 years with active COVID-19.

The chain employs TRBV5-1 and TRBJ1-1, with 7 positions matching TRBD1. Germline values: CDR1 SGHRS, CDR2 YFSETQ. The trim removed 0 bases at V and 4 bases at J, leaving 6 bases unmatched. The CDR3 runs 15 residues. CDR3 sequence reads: CASSLDPGGGTEAFF. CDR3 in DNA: TGCGCCAGCAGCTTGGATCCAGGGGGTGGCACTGAAGCTTTCTTT.

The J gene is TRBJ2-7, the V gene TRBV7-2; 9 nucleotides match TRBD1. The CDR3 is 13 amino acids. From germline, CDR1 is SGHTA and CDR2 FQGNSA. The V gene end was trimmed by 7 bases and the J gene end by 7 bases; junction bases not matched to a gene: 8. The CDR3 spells CASKGQGTVEQYF. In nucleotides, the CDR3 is TGTGCCAGCAAGGGACAGGGAACGGTTGAGCAGTACTTC. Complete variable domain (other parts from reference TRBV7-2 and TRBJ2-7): GAGVSQSPSNKVTEKGKDVELRCDPISGHTALYWYRQSLGQGLEFLIYFQGNSAPDKSGLPSDRFSAERTGGSVSTLTIQRTQQEDSAVYLCASKGQGTVEQYFGPGTRLTVT.

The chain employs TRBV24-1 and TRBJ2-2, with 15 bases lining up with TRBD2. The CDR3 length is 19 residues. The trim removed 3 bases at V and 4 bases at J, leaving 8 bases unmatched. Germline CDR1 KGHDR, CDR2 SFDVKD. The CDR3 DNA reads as TGTGCCACCAGTGATGGACTAGCGGGAGGGCCGCGGAGCACCGGGGAGCTGTTTTTT. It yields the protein CATSDGLAGGPRSTGELFF.

CDR3 in amino acids: CATSAWDSNEKLFF. Here the CDR3 DNA reads TGTGCCACCAGCGCGTGGGACAGTAATGAAAAACTGTTTTTT. The genes are TRBV28 and TRBJ1-4, with 7 bases lining up with TRBD1. The germline V gene encodes CDR1 MDHEN and CDR2 SYDVKM. CDR3 length: 14 residues. Trimming took 10 bases from V and 4 from J; bases not matched to a gene: 9.

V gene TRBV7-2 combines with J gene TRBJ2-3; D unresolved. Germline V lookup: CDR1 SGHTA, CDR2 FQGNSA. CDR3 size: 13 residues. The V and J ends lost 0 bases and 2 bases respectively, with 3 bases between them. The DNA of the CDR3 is TGTGCCAGCAGCTTAGCCAACACAGATACGCAGTATTTT. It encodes CASSLANTDTQYF.

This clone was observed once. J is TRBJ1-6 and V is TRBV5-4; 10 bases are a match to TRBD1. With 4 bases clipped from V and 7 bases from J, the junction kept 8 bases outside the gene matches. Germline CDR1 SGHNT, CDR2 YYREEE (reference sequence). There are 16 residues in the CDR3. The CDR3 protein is CASSRGSGQGNSPLHF. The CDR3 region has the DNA TGTGCCAGCAGCCGAGGGTCGGGACAGGGGAATTCACCCCTCCACTTT.

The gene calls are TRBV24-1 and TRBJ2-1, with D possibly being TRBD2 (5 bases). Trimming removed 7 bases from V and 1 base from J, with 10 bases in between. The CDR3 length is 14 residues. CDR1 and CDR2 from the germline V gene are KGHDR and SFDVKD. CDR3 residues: CATSETKSYNEQFF. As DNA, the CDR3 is TGTGCCACCAGCGAGACTAAGTCCTACAATGAGCAGTTCTTC.

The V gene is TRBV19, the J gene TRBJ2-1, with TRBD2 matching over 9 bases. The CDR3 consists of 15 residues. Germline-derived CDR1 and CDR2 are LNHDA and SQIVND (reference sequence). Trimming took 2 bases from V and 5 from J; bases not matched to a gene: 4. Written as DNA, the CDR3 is TGTGCCAGTAGTATAATAGCGGGAGAGCACAATGAGCAGTTCTTC. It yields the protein CASSIIAGEHNEQFF.

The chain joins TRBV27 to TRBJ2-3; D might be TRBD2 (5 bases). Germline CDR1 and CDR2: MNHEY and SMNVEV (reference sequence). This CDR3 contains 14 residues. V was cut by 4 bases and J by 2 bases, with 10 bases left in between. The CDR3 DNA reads TGTGCCAGCAGTTCTATGGGAGACACAGATACGCAGTATTTT. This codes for CASSSMGDTDTQYF.

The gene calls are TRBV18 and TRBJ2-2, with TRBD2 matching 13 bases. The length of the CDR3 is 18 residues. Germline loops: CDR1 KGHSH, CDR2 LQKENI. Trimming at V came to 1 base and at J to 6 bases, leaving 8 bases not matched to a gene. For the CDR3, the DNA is TGTGCCAGCTCACCACTTCCCTGGACTAGCGGGAGCGCCGGGGAGCTGTTTTTT. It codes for CASSPLPWTSGSAGELFF.

The CDR3, as DNA: TGTGCCAGCAGCCCCGAGGGCAGAGGGCTTATGAACACTGAAGCTTTCTTT. Protein: CASSPEGRGLMNTEAFF. The chain joins TRBV5-8 to TRBJ1-1; D gene unclear. V lost 4 bases to trimming and J lost 0 bases, with 19 bases between them. From germline, CDR1 is SGHTS and CDR2 YDEGEE. The CDR3 has 17 residues.